This TCR beta chain is drawn from a study of cytotoxic CD8 clonotypes in ibrutinib-treated CLL. The protocol was immunoSEQ multiplex PCR, while the TCRdb copy is restricted to in-frame clones and leaves out a portion. The sample contains about 300,000 clones, less than 85% of which appear only once. The length of the CDR3 is 17 residues. Germline CDR1 SGHRS, CDR2 YFSETQ. V was pared by 0 bases and J by 0 bases, with 14 bases between. The specimen comprised PBMCs, sampled at disease progression, from a patient treated with ibrutinib. The sequence was collected from a human donor with chronic lymphocytic leukemia. The V and J genes are TRBV5-1 and TRBJ2-3; maybe TRBD1 (6 bases). CDR3 region: CASSLGTGTPSTDTQYF. The DNA of the CDR3 is TGCGCCAGCAGCTTGGGTACCGGGACACCTAGCACAGATACGCAGTATTTT.